What follows is one TCR beta chain and its context. This sample is part of a study of T cell changes during pregnancy in multiple sclerosis. The CDR3 extends over 19 amino acids. V shed 4 bases, J shed 5 bases, and the junction held 18 bases outside the gene matches. The V gene's germline CDR1 is SGHNT and CDR2 YYREEE (reference sequence). Method: immunoSEQ multiplex PCR; TCRdb's copy keeps in-frame clones and lacks some. The sample holds some 44,000 clones; about 93% are singletons and the top ten take approximately 0.7%. The sequencing used CD4+ T cells from peripheral blood mononuclear cells, collected before pregnancy. The sequence was obtained from a female donor with multiple sclerosis, enrolled in a pregnancy study. V usage is TRBV5-4 and J usage is TRBJ2-1; 10 bases align to TRBD1. The CDR3 reads CASSGDRGRTRARDNEQFF. The CDR3 nucleotides read TGTGCCAGCAGCGGGGACAGGGGCAGAACCCGTGCTCGGGACAATGAGCAGTTCTTC. Drawing the rest from reference TRBV5-4 and TRBJ2-1, the complete variable domain is ETGVTQSPTHLIKTRGQQVTLRCSSQSGHNTVSWYQQALGQGPQFIFQYYREEENGRGNFPPRFSGLQFPNYSSELNVNALELDDSALYLCASSGDRGRTRARDNEQFFGPGTRLTVL.